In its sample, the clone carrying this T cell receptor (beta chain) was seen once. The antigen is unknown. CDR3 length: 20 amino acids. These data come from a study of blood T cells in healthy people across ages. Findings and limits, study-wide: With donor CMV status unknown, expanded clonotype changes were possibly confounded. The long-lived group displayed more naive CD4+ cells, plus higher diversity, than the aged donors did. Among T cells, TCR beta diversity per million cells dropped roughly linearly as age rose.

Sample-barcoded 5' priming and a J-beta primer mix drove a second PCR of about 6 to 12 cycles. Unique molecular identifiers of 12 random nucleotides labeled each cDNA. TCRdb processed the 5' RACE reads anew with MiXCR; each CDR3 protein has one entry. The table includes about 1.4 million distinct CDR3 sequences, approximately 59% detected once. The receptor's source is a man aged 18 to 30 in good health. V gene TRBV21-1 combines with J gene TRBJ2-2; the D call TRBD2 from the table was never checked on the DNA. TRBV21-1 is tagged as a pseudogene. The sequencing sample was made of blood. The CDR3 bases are TGTGCCAGCAGCAAAGTCAGGATAGCTAGCGGGAGGGCCCTCACCGGGGAGCTGTTTTTT. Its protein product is CASSKVRIASGRALTGELFF.